This T cell receptor (beta chain) was observed in a study of T cell changes during pregnancy in multiple sclerosis. Sequenced by immunoSEQ multiplex PCR; TCRdb stores in-frame clones only, minus some. The table shows roughly 40,000 clones, with roughly 94% occurring only once. The V and J ends lost 2 bases and 3 bases, in that order; junction bases with no gene match: 8. This CDR3 region has 17 residues. The V gene's germline CDR1 is KGHSH and CDR2 LQKENI. The material was peripheral blood, obtained in the third trimester of pregnancy. The V and J genes are TRBV18 and TRBJ2-1; TRBD1 agrees at 9 bases. This receptor was identified in a female donor with multiple sclerosis, enrolled in a pregnancy study. The CDR3 sequence: CASSPGGQGPYYNEQFF. As DNA, the CDR3 is TGTGCCAGCTCACCAGGGGGACAGGGCCCTTACTACAATGAGCAGTTCTTC. Combining the CDR3 with reference TRBV18 and TRBJ2-1 gives the whole variable domain NAGVMQNPRHLVRRRGQEARLRCSPMKGHSHVYWYRQLPEEGLKFMVYLQKENIIDESGMPKERFSAEFPKEGPSILRIQQVVRGDSAAYFCASSPGGQGPYYNEQFFGPGTRLTVL.